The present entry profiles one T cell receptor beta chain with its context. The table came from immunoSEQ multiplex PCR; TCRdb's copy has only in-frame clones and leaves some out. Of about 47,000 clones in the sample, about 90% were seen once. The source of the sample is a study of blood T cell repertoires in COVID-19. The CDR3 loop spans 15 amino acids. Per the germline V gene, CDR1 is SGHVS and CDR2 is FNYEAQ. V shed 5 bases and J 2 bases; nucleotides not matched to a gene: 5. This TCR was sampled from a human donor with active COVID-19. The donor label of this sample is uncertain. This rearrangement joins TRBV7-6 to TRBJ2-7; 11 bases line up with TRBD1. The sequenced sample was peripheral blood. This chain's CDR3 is CASSRGQGVPYEQYF. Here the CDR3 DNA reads TGTGCCAGCAGCAGGGGACAGGGGGTACCCTACGAGCAGTACTTC.